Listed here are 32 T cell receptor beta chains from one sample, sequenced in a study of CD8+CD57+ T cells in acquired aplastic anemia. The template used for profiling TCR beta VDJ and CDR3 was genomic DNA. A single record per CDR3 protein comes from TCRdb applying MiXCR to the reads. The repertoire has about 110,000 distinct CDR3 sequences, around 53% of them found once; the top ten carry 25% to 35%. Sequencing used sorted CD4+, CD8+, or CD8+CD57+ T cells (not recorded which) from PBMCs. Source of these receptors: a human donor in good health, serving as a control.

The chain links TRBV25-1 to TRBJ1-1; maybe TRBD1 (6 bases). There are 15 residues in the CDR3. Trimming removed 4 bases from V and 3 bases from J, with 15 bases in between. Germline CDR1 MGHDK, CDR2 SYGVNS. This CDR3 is CASSGYREGDTEAFF. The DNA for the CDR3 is TGTGCCAGCAGTGGTTACAGGGAAGGGGACACTGAAGCTTTCTTT.

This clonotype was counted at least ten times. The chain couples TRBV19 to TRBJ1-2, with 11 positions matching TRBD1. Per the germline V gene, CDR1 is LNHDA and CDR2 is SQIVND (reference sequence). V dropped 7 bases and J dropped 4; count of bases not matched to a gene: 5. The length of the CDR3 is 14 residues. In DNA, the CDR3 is TGTGCCAGTACCCCAGGACAGGGGGCCTATGGCTACACCTTC. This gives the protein CASTPGQGAYGYTF.

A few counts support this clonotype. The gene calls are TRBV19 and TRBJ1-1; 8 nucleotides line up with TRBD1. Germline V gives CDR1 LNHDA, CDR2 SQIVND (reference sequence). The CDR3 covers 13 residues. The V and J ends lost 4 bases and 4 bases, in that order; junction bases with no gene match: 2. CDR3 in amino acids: CASSRQGPTEAFF. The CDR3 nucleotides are TGTGCCAGTAGTAGACAGGGGCCCACTGAAGCTTTCTTT.

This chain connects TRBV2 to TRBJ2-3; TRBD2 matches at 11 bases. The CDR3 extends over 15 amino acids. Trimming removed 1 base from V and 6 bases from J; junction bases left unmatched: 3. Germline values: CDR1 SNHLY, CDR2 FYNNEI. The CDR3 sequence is CASSEVTSGGDTQYF. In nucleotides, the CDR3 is TGTGCCAGCAGTGAAGTAACTAGCGGGGGTGATACGCAGTATTTT.

The CDR3 DNA reads as TGCAGCGCTCCCGCTAGCGGGGGTACCTACGAGCAGTACTTC. Translated: CSAPASGGTYEQYF. The V call is TRBV20-1, the J call TRBJ2-7; 10 positions match TRBD2. Germline CDR1 and CDR2: DFQATT and SNEGSKA (reference sequence). The CDR3 length is 14 residues.

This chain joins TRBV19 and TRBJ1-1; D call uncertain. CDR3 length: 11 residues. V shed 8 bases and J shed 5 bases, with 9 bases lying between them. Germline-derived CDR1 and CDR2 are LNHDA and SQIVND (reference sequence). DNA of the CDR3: TGTGCCAGTGCATGGGGTACTGAAGCTTTCTTT. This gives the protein CASAWGTEAFF.

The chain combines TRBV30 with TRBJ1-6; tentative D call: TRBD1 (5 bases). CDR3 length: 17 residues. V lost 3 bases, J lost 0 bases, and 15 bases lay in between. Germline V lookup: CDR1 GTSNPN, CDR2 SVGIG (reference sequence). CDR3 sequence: CAWRPDSQSSYNSPLHF. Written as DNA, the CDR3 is TGTGCCTGGAGGCCAGACAGCCAGAGCTCCTATAATTCACCCCTCCACTTT.

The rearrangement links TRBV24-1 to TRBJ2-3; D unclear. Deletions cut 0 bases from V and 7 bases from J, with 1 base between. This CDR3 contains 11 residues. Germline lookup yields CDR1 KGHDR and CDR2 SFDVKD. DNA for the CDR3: TGTGCCACCAGTGATTTGTATACGCAGTATTTT. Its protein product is CATSDLYTQYF.

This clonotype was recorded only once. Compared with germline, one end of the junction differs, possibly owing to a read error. CDR3 in DNA: TGTGCCACCGGCAGAGATGTGGTGGGTCATCAGCCCCAGCATTTT. Translated: CATGRDVVGHQPQHF. The V and J genes are TRBV15 and TRBJ1-5; D remains ambiguous. Germline values: CDR1 LNHNV, CDR2 YYDKDF (reference sequence). The CDR3 runs to 15 residues.

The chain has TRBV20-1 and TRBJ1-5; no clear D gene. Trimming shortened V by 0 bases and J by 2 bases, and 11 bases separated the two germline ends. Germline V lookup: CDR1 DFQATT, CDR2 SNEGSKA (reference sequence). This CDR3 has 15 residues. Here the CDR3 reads CSARDPDRGNQPQHF. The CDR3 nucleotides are TGCAGTGCTAGAGATCCTGACCGTGGCAATCAGCCCCAGCATTTT.

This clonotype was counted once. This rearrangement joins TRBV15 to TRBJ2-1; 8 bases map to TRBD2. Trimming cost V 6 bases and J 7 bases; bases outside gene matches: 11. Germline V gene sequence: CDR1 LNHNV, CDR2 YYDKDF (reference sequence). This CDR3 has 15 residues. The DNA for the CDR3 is TGTGCCACCAGTTGGCGGCGGGGGGTAGGGAATGAGCAGTTCTTC. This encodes CATSWRRGVGNEQFF.

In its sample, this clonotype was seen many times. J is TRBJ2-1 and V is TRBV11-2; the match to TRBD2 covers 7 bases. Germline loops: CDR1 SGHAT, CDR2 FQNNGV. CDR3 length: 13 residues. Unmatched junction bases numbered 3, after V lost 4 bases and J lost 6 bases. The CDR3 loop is CASSWGGLNEQFF. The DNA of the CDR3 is TGTGCCAGCAGCTGGGGAGGGCTCAATGAGCAGTTCTTC. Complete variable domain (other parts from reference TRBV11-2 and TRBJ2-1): EAGVAQSPRYKIIEKRQSVAFWCNPISGHATLYWYQQILGQGPKLLIQFQNNGVVDDSQLPKDRFSAERLKGVDSTLKIQPAKLEDSAVYLCASSWGGLNEQFFGPGTRLTVL.

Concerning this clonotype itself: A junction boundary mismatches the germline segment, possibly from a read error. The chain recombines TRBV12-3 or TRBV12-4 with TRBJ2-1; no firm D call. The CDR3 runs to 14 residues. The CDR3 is CASSEGPRDNEQLF. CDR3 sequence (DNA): TGTGCCAGCAGCGAAGGTCCCCGCGACAATGAGCAGCTCTTC.

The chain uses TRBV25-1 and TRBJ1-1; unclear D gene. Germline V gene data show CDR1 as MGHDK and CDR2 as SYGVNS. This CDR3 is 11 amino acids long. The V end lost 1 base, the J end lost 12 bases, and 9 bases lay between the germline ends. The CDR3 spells CASSEFEETFF. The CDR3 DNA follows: TGTGCCAGCAGTGAATTTGAAGAAACTTTCTTT.

The CDR3 region has the DNA TGTGCCAGCAACGGACTAGCGGGGGGAAGTAGGAATACGCAGTATTTT. As protein: CASNGLAGGSRNTQYF. The chain uses TRBV2 and TRBJ2-3; 14 positions match TRBD2. Unmatched junction bases numbered 10, after V lost 7 bases and J lost 7 bases. The V gene's germline CDR1 is SNHLY and CDR2 FYNNEI. The CDR3 loop spans 16 amino acids.

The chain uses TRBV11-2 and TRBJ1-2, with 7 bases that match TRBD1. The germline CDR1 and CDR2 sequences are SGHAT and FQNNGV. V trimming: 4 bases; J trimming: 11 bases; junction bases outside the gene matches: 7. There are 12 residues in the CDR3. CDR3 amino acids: CASSSTGARYTF. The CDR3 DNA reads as TGTGCCAGCAGCTCTACAGGGGCGCGGTACACCTTC. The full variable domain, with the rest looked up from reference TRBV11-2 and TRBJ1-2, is EAGVAQSPRYKIIEKRQSVAFWCNPISGHATLYWYQQILGQGPKLLIQFQNNGVVDDSQLPKDRFSAERLKGVDSTLKIQPAKLEDSAVYLCASSSTGARYTFGSGTRLTVV.

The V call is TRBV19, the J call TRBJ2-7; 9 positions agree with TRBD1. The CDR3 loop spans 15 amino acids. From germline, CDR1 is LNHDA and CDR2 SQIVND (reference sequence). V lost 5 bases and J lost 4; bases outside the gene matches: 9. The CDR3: CASSPIGQGRYEQYF. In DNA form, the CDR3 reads TGTGCCAGTAGTCCCATCGGACAGGGGAGGTACGAGCAGTACTTC.

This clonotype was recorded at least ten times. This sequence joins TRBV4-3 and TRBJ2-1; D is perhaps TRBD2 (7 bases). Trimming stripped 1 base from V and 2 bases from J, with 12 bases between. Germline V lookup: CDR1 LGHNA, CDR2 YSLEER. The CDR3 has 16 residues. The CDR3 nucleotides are TGCGCCAGCAGCCAAGGCGGGGGCGGTACCTACAATGAGCAGTTCTTC. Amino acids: CASSQGGGGTYNEQFF.

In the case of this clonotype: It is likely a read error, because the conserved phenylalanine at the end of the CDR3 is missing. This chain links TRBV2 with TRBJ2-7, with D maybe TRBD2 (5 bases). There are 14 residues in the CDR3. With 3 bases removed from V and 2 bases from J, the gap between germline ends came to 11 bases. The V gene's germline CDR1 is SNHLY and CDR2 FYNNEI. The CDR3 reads CASSETDFPYEQYS. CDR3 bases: TGTGCCAGCAGTGAGACGGACTTTCCCTACGAGCAGTACTCC.

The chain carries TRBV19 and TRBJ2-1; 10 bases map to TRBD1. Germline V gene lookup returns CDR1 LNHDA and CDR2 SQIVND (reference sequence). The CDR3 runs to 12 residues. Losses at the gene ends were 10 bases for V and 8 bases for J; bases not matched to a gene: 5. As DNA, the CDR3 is TGTGCCACCACGGACAGGGGGGATGAGCAGTTCTTC. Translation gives CATTDRGDEQFF.

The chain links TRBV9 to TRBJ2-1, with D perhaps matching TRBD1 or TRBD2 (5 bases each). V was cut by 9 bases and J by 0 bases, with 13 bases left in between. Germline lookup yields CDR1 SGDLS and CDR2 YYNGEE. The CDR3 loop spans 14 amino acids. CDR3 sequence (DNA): TGTGCCACGGGGCGAGGGGACTCCTACAATGAGCAGTTCTTC. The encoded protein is CATGRGDSYNEQFF.

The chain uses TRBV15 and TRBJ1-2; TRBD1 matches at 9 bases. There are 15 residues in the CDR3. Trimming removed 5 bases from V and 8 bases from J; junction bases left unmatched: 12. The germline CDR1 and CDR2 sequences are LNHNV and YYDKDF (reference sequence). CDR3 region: CATSRGGTGLDGYTF. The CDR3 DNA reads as TGTGCCACCAGCCGAGGGGGGACAGGGTTGGACGGCTACACCTTC. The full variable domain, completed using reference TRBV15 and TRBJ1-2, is DAMVIQNPRYQVTQFGKPVTLSCSQTLNHNVMYWYQQKSSQAPKLLFHYYDKDFNNEADTPDNFQSRRPNTSFCFLDIRSPGLGDTAMYLCATSRGGTGLDGYTFGSGTRLTVV.

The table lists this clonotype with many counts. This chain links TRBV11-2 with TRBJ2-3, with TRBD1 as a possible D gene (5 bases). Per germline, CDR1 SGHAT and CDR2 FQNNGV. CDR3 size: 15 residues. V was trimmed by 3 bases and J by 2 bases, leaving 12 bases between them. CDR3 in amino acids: CASSFRAVVTDTQYF. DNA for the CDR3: TGTGCCAGCAGCTTCAGGGCCGTGGTCACAGATACGCAGTATTTT.

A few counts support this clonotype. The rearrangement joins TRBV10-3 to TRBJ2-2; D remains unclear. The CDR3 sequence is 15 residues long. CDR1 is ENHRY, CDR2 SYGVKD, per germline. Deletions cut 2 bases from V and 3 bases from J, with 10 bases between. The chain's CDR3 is CAISELAADTGELFF. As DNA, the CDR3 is TGTGCCATCAGTGAGCTTGCGGCAGACACCGGGGAGCTGTTTTTT.

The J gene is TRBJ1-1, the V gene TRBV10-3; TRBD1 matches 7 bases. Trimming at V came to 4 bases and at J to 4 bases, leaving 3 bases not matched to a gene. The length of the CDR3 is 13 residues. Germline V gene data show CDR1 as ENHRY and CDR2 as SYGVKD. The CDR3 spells CAISVTGSTEAFF. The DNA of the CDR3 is TGTGCCATCAGTGTGACAGGGAGCACTGAAGCTTTCTTT.

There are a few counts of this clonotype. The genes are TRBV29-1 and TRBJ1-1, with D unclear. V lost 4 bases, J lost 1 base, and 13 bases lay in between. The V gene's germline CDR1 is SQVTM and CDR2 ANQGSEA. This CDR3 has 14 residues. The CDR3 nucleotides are TGCAGCGTTGCTAAGGCGTTAGGGAACACTGAAGCTTTCTTT. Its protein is CSVAKALGNTEAFF.

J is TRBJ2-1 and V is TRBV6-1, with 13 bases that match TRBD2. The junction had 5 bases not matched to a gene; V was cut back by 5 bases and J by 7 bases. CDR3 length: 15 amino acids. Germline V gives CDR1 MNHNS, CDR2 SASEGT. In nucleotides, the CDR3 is TGTGCCAGCAGTCAACTAGCGGGGGGGCCGAATGAGCAGTTCTTC. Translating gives CASSQLAGGPNEQFF.

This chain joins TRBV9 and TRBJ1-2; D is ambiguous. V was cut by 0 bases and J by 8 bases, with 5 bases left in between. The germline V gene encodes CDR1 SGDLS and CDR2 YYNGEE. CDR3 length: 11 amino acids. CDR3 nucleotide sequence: TGTGCCAGCAGCGTAGCTGACGGCTACACCTTC. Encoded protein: CASSVADGYTF.

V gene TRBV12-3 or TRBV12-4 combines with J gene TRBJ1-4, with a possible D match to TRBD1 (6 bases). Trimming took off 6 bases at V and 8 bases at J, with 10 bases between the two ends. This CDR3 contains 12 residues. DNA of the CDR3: TGTGCCAGCAGACTAGGGGGGGAAAAACTGTTTTTT. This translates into CASRLGGEKLFF.

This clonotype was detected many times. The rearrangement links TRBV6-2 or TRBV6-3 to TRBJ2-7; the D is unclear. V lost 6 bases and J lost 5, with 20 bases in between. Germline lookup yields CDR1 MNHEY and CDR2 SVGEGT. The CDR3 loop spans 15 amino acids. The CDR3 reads CASSFLGSKVHEQYF. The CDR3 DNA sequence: TGTGCCAGCAGCTTCCTGGGATCAAAGGTCCACGAGCAGTACTTC.

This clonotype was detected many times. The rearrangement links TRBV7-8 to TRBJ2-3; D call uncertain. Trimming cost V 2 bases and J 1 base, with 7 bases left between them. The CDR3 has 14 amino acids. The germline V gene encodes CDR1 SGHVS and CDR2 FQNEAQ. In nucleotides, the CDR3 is TGTGCCAGCAGCTTACTTGGGGGCACAGATACGCAGTATTTT. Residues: CASSLLGGTDTQYF.

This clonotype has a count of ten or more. CDR3 protein: CASSLGVVGPGTEAFF. The CDR3 bases are TGTGCCAGCAGCTTGGGAGTGGTGGGTCCGGGCACTGAAGCTTTCTTT. V and J are TRBV5-6 and TRBJ1-1; D unresolved. The CDR3 spans 16 residues. The V end was cut by 0 bases, the J end by 4 bases, with 16 bases between. CDR1 is SGHDT and CDR2 is YYEEEE in the germline V gene. Full variable domain (missing parts from reference TRBV5-6 and TRBJ1-1): DAGVTQSPTHLIKTRGQQVTLRCSPKSGHDTVSWYQQALGQGPQFIFQYYEEEERQRGNFPDRFSGHQFPNYSSELNVNALLLGDSALYLCASSLGVVGPGTEAFFGQGTRLTVV.